The 20 T cell receptor beta chains below were found in one sample sequenced in a study of shared clonotypes between healthy human individuals. CD45RO-negative, CCR7-selected cells formed the naive CD8 fraction, which excluded terminally differentiated effector memory CD45RA+ cells. TCRdb's copy holds only in-frame clones and misses some; the assay was immunoSEQ multiplex PCR. The sample has some 630,000 clones; about 95% are singletons. Sequencing was performed on naive CD8+ T cells sorted from blood. These receptors were taken from a woman in her twenties or thirties in good health.

The chain links TRBV7-9 to TRBJ2-5; a possible D gene is TRBD1 (5 bases). The germline V gene has CDR1 SEHNR and CDR2 FQNEAQ (reference sequence). The CDR3 sequence is 14 residues long. Trimming removed 2 bases from V and 5 bases from J, with 12 bases in between. The DNA for the CDR3 is TGTGCCAGCAGCTTAACAACAGGTCGGGAGACCCAGTACTTC. It is translated as CASSLTTGRETQYF.

J is TRBJ1-2 and V is TRBV7-9; unclear D gene. Germline assignment: CDR1 SEHNR and CDR2 FQNEAQ (reference sequence). Trimming pared 4 bases from V and 0 bases from J, leaving 9 bases between. CDR3 length equals 14 residues. CDR3 loop: CASSWALSNYGYTF. CDR3 bases: TGTGCCAGCAGCTGGGCCTTATCTAACTATGGCTACACCTTC. The full variable domain, completed using reference TRBV7-9 and TRBJ1-2, is DTGVSQNPRHKITKRGQNVTFRCDPISEHNRLYWYRQTLGQGPEFLTYFQNEAQLEKSRLLSDRFSAERPKGSFSTLEIQRTEQGDSAMYLCASSWALSNYGYTFGSGTRLTVV.

The chain recombines TRBV11-2 with TRBJ2-1, with D perhaps TRBD2 (6 bases). The CDR3 extends over 16 amino acids. Germline-derived CDR1 and CDR2 are SGHAT and FQNNGV. V lost 2 bases, J lost 3 bases, and 14 bases lay in between. CDR3 nucleotides: TGTGCCAGCAGCTTATTATTAGCGGCTGACTACAATGAGCAGTTCTTC. This codes for CASSLLLAADYNEQFF.

This sequence joins TRBV27 and TRBJ2-7, with D unresolved. CDR1 and CDR2 (germline): MNHEY, SMNVEV (reference sequence). The V gene lost 6 bases and the J gene lost 9 bases, with 21 bases spanning the gap. This CDR3 spans 14 amino acids. The CDR3 reads CASSFARSVSLQYF. CDR3 in DNA: TGTGCCAGCAGCTTCGCACGGTCTGTTTCATTGCAGTACTTC.

The chain couples TRBV5-4 to TRBJ2-7; TRBD2 might be the D (6 bases). The V and J ends lost 4 bases and 6 bases respectively, with 11 bases between them. This CDR3 comprises 12 residues. Germline V gene data show CDR1 as SGHNT and CDR2 as YYREEE (reference sequence). The CDR3 DNA reads TGTGCCAGCAGCCGGGCGGGGCTCGAGCAGTACTTC. It is translated as CASSRAGLEQYF.

The chain combines TRBV27 with TRBJ2-2; D is undetermined. The CDR3 is made up of 15 amino acids. Germline V gene sequence: CDR1 MNHEY, CDR2 SMNVEV (reference sequence). Trimming took off 0 bases at V and 3 bases at J, with 8 bases between the two ends. CDR3 loop: CASSLSARYTGELFF. CDR3 nucleotides: TGTGCCAGCAGTTTATCGGCCAGATACACCGGGGAGCTGTTTTTT.

This sequence joins TRBV30 and TRBJ2-3; the D is unclear. Germline V gene data show CDR1 as GTSNPN and CDR2 as SVGIG (reference sequence). The V end lost 2 bases, the J end lost 2 bases, and 8 bases lay between the germline ends. There are 13 residues in the CDR3. The CDR3 DNA sequence: TGTGCCTGGAGTCTAGAGACCACAGATACGCAGTATTTT. Amino acids: CAWSLETTDTQYF. The complete variable domain, with remaining parts taken from reference TRBV30 and TRBJ2-3, reads SQTIHQWPATLVQPVGSPLSLECTVEGTSNPNLYWYRQAAGRGLQLLFYSVGIGQISSEVPQNLSASRPQDRQFILSSKKLLLSDSGFYLCAWSLETTDTQYFGPGTRLTVL.

This clone has only a few counts. V gene TRBV4-2 combines with J gene TRBJ2-7; 7 bases match TRBD2. V trimming: 1 base; J trimming: 1 base; junction bases outside the gene matches: 4. The CDR3 extends over 15 amino acids. Germline V lookup: CDR1 LGHNA, CDR2 YNFKEQ. The CDR3 DNA reads TGTGCCAGCAGCCAAGGGAGGGGACTATCCTACGAGCAGTACTTC. Protein product: CASSQGRGLSYEQYF.

The chain carries TRBV19 and TRBJ1-5, with 9 bases lining up with TRBD1. This CDR3 has 14 residues. The trim removed 11 bases at V and 4 bases at J, leaving 9 bases unmatched. From germline, CDR1 is LNHDA and CDR2 SQIVND (reference sequence). Here the CDR3 reads CAPSPDRGNQPQHF. The CDR3 nucleotides read TGTGCCCCGAGCCCCGACAGGGGGAATCAGCCCCAGCATTTT. Based on the CDR3 plus reference TRBV19 and TRBJ1-5, the full variable domain is DGGITQSPKYLFRKEGQNVTLSCEQNLNHDAMYWYRQDPGQGLRLIYYSQIVNDFQKGDIAEGYSVSREKKESFPLTVTSAQKNPTAFYLCAPSPDRGNQPQHFGDGTRLSIL.

This chain connects TRBV30 to TRBJ2-7, with D perhaps matching TRBD1 (6 bases). Trimming shortened V by 0 bases and J by 4 bases, and 7 bases separated the two germline ends. This CDR3 region has 12 residues. Germline loops: CDR1 GTSNPN, CDR2 SVGIG (reference sequence). In DNA form, the CDR3 reads TGTGCCTGGAGTGTAGGGGGTTACGAGCAGTACTTC. Encoded protein: CAWSVGGYEQYF. The full variable domain, in which reference TRBV30 and TRBJ2-7 provide the parts outside the CDR3, is SQTIHQWPATLVQPVGSPLSLECTVEGTSNPNLYWYRQAAGRGLQLLFYSVGIGQISSEVPQNLSASRPQDRQFILSSKKLLLSDSGFYLCAWSVGGYEQYFGPGTRLTVT.

The chain is built from TRBV5-6 and TRBJ2-1, with TRBD2 identical over 11 bases. With V trimmed by 0 bases and J by 10 bases, 9 bases remained unmatched. The CDR3 runs 16 residues. The germline V gene has CDR1 SGHDT and CDR2 YYEEEE. CDR3 loop: CASSLGLAGGIREQFF. The CDR3 DNA reads TGTGCCAGCAGCTTGGGCTTAGCGGGAGGGATCCGCGAGCAGTTCTTC.

The CDR3 protein is CASSLEAGRGRYGYTF. In nucleotides, the CDR3 is TGTGCCAGCAGCTTAGAGGCGGGCAGGGGCCGTTATGGCTACACCTTC. V usage is TRBV7-2 and J usage is TRBJ1-2; possibly TRBD1 for D (6 bases). This CDR3 has 16 amino acids. The germline V and J ends were trimmed by 1 base and 5 bases, with 17 bases remaining between them. Germline V lookup: CDR1 SGHTA, CDR2 FQGNSA.

V is TRBV19 and J is TRBJ2-5; 9 bases map to TRBD1. The tail of the sequence fits TRBJ2-7 better, so the J call may be wrong. Germline CDR1 and CDR2: LNHDA and SQIVND (reference sequence). CDR3 length: 15 residues. The CDR3 DNA reads TGTGCCAGTAGATCCGGGACAGGGAGCTCCTACGAGCAGTACTTC. Translation: CASRSGTGSSYEQYF.

This chain links TRBV4-1 with TRBJ1-1; no definite D call. The V end lost 2 bases, the J end lost 0 bases, and 10 bases lay between the germline ends. This CDR3 region has 15 residues. Germline CDR1 and CDR2: MGHRA and YSYEKL. CDR3 coding DNA: TGCGCCAGCAGCCAACTCCTAAACATGAACACTGAAGCTTTCTTT. Residues: CASSQLLNMNTEAFF.

The chain carries TRBV25-1 and TRBJ1-1, with D possibly TRBD1 on 6 matching bases. The CDR3 runs 17 residues. V dropped 8 bases and J dropped 0 bases, with 22 bases sitting between them. Germline CDR1 and CDR2: MGHDK and SYGVNS. CDR3 region: CASYRNRERGVNTEAFF. Here the CDR3 DNA reads TGTGCCAGCTACCGAAACAGGGAGAGAGGCGTGAACACTGAAGCTTTCTTT. Full variable domain (missing parts from reference TRBV25-1 and TRBJ1-1): EADIYQTPRYLVIGTGKKITLECSQTMGHDKMYWYQQDPGMELHLIHYSYGVNSTEKGDLSSESTVSRIRTEHFPLTLESARPSHTSQYLCASYRNRERGVNTEAFFGQGTRLTVV.

CDR3 protein: CASSPGWNSPLHF. CDR3 in DNA: TGTGCCAGCTCCCCAGGGTGGAATTCACCCCTCCACTTT. This rearrangement joins TRBV4-2 to TRBJ1-6; a possible D gene is TRBD1 (5 bases). V was clipped by 8 bases and J by 7 bases, with 12 bases between them. This CDR3 region has 13 residues. CDR1 is LGHNA and CDR2 is YNFKEQ in the germline V gene.

The V gene is TRBV28, the J gene TRBJ2-7; D may match TRBD1 or TRBD2 (5 bases each). This CDR3 is built from 16 residues. The ends were cut back, 5 bases at V and 3 bases at J, with 20 bases in the middle. Looked up from germline, CDR1 is MDHEN and CDR2 is SYDVKM. The CDR3 bases are TGTGCCAGCAGTCAAGGCCTATATGGGACCGACTACGAGCAGTACTTC. Protein product: CASSQGLYGTDYEQYF.

This clone was seen once. The CDR3 is CASSGRDSSTYEQYF. The CDR3, as DNA: TGTGCCAGCAGTGGCCGGGACTCTTCAACCTACGAGCAGTACTTC. The rearrangement joins TRBV28 to TRBJ2-7; D may be TRBD2 (6 bases). This CDR3 region has 15 residues. Germline CDR1 and CDR2: MDHEN and SYDVKM. With 5 bases removed from V and 2 bases from J, the gap between germline ends came to 16 bases. Variable domain in full (rest from reference TRBV28 and TRBJ2-7): DVKVTQSSRYLVKRTGEKVFLECVQDMDHENMFWYRQDPGLGLRLIYFSYDVKMKEKGDIPEGYSVSREKKERFSLILESASTNQTSMYLCASSGRDSSTYEQYFGPGTRLTVT.

The chain employs TRBV2 and TRBJ2-7; D ambiguous. CDR1 SNHLY and CDR2 FYNNEI come from the germline V gene. This CDR3 is 13 amino acids long. V dropped 3 bases and J dropped 7 bases, with 13 bases sitting between them. The CDR3 coding sequence is TGTGCCAGCAGTGATCGGGCTCCTGAGGAGCAGTACTTC. This codes for CASSDRAPEEQYF.

This clone came up a few times. The rearrangement links TRBV19 to TRBJ1-1, with no clear D. Trimming shortened V by 8 bases and J by 8 bases, and 9 bases separated the two germline ends. CDR1 and CDR2 (germline): LNHDA, SQIVND (reference sequence). The CDR3 loop spans 10 amino acids. The CDR3 loop reads CASSGLEAFF. The CDR3 DNA reads as TGTGCCAGTTCGGGTCTAGAAGCTTTCTTT.